These 5 T cell receptor beta chains were sequenced from one sample in a study of blood T cell repertoires in COVID-19. Data came from immunoSEQ multiplex PCR; TCRdb stores just in-frame clones and leaves some out. The sample yields over 120,000 clones, about four fifths seen once. The sample consisted of peripheral blood. The receptors originated from a man between 65 and 85 years old who had recovered from COVID-19.

The CDR3 loop is CASSQGDNEQFF. The CDR3 DNA reads as TGTGCCAGCAGCCAAGGAGACAATGAGCAGTTCTTC. The J gene is TRBJ2-1, the V gene TRBV4-2; no clear D gene. Germline CDR1 is LGHNA and CDR2 is YNFKEQ. The CDR3 consists of 12 residues. Trimming took off 1 base at V and 5 bases at J, with 3 bases between the two ends.

This clone appeared a few times. The chain joins TRBV5-1 to TRBJ2-1; 9 bases are a match to TRBD2. Trimming at V came to 8 bases and at J to 7 bases, leaving 13 bases not matched to a gene. Germline V gene lookup returns CDR1 SGHRS and CDR2 YFSETQ. The CDR3 extends over 15 amino acids. This CDR3 reads CASKGGLAYSNEQFF. The CDR3 region has the DNA TGCGCCAGTAAAGGGGGACTAGCATATAGTAATGAGCAGTTCTTC.

The rearrangement uses TRBV24-1 and TRBJ2-2; tentative D call: TRBD2 (6 bases). With 3 bases removed from V and 4 bases from J, the gap between germline ends came to 11 bases. Germline CDR1 is KGHDR and CDR2 is SFDVKD. The CDR3 length is 15 residues. This CDR3 reads CATSDTGGGTGELFF. In nucleotides, the CDR3 is TGTGCCACCAGTGATACCGGGGGAGGCACCGGGGAGCTGTTTTTT.

The V and J genes are TRBV5-5 and TRBJ2-1; 14 bases are a match to TRBD2. The CDR3 is 16 residues long. With V trimmed by 4 bases and J by 4 bases, 4 bases remained unmatched. Germline V gives CDR1 SGHKS, CDR2 YYEKEE (reference sequence). CDR3 bases: TGTGCCAGCAGCGGGGGACTAGCGGGAGCTTACAATGAGCAGTTCTTC. This codes for CASSGGLAGAYNEQFF. Full variable domain (missing parts from reference TRBV5-5 and TRBJ2-1): DAGVTQSPTHLIKTRGQQVTLRCSPISGHKSVSWYQQVLGQGPQFIFQYYEKEERGRGNFPDRFSARQFPNYSSELNVNALLLGDSALYLCASSGGLAGAYNEQFFGPGTRLTVL.

This rearrangement joins TRBV2 to TRBJ1-2, with D tentatively TRBD1 (6 bases). This CDR3 region has 11 residues. Germline V gene data show CDR1 as SNHLY and CDR2 as FYNNEI. CDR3 region: CANGGGDGYTF. The DNA for the CDR3 is TGTGCAAACGGTGGGGGCGATGGCTACACCTTC. The entire variable domain, with the rest obtained from reference TRBV2 and TRBJ1-2, is as follows: EPEVTQTPSHQVTQMGQEVILRCVPISNHLYFYWYRQILGQKVEFLVSFYNNEISEKSEIFDDQFSVERPDGSNFTLKIRSTKLEDSAMYFCANGGGDGYTFGSGTRLTVV.